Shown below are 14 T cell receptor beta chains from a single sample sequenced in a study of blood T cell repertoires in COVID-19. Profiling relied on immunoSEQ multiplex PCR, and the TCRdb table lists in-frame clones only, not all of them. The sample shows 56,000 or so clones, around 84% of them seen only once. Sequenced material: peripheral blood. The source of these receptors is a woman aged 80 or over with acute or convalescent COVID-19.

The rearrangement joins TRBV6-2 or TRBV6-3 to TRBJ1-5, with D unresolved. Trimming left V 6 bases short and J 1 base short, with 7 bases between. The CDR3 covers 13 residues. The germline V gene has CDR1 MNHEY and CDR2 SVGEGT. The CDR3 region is CASSQQSNQPQHF. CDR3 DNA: TGTGCCAGCAGCCAACAGAGCAATCAGCCCCAGCATTTT.

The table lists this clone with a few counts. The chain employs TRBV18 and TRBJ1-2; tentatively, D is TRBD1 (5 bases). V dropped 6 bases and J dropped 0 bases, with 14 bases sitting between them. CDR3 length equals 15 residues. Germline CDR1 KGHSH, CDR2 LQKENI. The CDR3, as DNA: TGTGCCAGCTCGCCTTCATCACAGGCTAACTATGGCTACACCTTC. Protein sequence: CASSPSSQANYGYTF.

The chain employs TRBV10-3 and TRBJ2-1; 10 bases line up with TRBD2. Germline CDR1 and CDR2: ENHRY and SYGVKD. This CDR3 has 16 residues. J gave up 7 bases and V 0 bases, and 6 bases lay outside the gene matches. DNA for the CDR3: TGTGCCATCAGTGAGTCTAGTAGGGGACTAGCGAATGAGCAGTTCTTC. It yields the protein CAISESSRGLANEQFF.

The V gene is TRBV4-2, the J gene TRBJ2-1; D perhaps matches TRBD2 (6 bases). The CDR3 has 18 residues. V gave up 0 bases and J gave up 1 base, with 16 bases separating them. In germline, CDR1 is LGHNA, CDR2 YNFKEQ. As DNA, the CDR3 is TGTGCCAGCAGCCAAGACACTGGTAGCGGACTGTCCTACAATGAGCAGTTCTTC. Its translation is CASSQDTGSGLSYNEQFF.

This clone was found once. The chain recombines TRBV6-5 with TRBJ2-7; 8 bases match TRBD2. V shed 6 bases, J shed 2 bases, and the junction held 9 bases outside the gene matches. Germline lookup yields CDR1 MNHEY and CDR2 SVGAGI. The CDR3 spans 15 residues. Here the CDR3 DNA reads TGTGCCAGCAGCCGGGGGGGGCAAGGAACCTACGAGCAGTACTTC. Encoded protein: CASSRGGQGTYEQYF.

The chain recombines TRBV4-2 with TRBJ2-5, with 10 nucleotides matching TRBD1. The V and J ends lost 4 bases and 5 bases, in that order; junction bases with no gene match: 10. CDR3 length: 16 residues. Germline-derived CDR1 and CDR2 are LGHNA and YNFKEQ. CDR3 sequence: CASSRETGGFLETQYF. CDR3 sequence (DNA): TGTGCCAGCAGCCGTGAGACAGGGGGCTTTTTGGAGACCCAGTACTTC.

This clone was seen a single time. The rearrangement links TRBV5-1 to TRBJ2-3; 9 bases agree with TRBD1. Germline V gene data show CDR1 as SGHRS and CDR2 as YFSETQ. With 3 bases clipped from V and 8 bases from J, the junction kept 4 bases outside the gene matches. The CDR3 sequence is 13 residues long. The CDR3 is CASSWGQGGTQYF. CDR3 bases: TGCGCCAGCAGCTGGGGACAGGGCGGTACGCAGTATTTT.

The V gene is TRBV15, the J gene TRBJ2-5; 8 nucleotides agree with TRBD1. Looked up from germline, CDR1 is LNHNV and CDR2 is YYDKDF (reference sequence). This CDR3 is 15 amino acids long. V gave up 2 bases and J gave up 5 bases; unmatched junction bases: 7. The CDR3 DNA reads TGTGCCACCAGCAGACCCGGACAGGGCGGCGAGACCCAGTACTTC. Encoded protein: CATSRPGQGGETQYF.

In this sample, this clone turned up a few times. The CDR3 here is CATSRGGRGTGLAGTNTGELFF. CDR3 nucleotides: TGTGCCACCAGCCGGGGAGGTAGGGGAACAGGACTAGCGGGGACCAACACCGGGGAGCTGTTTTTT. This rearrangement joins TRBV15 to TRBJ2-2; 12 bases align to TRBD2. The CDR3 extends over 22 amino acids. CDR1 and CDR2 (germline): LNHNV, YYDKDF (reference sequence). J gave up 2 bases and V 5 bases, and 21 bases lay outside the gene matches.

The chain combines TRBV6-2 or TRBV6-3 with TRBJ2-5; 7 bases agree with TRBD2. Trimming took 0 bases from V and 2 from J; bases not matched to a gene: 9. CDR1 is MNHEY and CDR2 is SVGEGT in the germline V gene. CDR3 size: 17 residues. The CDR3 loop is CASSYSGPRGRQETQYF. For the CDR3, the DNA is TGTGCCAGCAGTTACTCCGGTCCGCGGGGGAGACAAGAGACCCAGTACTTC.

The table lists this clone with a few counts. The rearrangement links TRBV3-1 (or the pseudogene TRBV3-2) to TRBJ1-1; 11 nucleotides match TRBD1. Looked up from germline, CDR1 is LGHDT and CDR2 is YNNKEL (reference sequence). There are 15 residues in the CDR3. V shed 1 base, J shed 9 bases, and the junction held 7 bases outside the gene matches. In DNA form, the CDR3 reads TGTGCCAGCAGCCAAGTCGGACAGGGGGCCCGGAAAGCTTTCTTT. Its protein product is CASSQVGQGARKAFF.

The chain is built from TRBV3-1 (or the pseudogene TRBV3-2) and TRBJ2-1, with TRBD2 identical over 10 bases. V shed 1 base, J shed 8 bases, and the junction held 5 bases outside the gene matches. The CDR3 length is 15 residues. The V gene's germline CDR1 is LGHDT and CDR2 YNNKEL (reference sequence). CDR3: CASSQAGAGGHEQFF. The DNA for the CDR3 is TGTGCCAGCAGCCAAGCCGGAGCGGGGGGGCATGAGCAGTTCTTC.

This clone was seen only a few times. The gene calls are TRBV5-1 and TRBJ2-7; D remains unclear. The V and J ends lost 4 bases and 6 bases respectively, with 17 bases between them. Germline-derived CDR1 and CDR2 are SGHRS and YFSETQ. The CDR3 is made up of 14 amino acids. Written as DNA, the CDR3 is TGCGCCAGCAGCCCAACCCTTACCCTCGGCGAGCAGTACTTC. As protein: CASSPTLTLGEQYF.

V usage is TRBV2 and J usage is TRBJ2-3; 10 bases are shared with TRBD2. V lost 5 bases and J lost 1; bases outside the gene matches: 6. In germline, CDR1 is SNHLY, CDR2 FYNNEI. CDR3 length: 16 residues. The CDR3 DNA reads TGTGCCAGCAGTCAGGGGCTAGCGGGGGGCACAGATACGCAGTATTTT. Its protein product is CASSQGLAGGTDTQYF.